These T cell receptor beta chains were read from a single sample in a study of cytomegalovirus exposure and HLA in healthy donors. Data came from immunoSEQ multiplex PCR; TCRdb stores just in-frame clones and leaves some out. The table lists 150,000 to 200,000 clones, around 80% of them singletons. Sequencing was done on a sample of PBMCs. These TCRs come from a woman aged 25 to 39 in good health and CMV-seronegative. The conserved cysteine and the conserved F or W are not part of the CDR3 here.

CDR3 length: 12
V gene: TRBV30
J gene: TRBJ2-2
CDR3 protein: AWVAGVGTGELF

CDR3 length: 15
V gene: TRBV7-6
J gene: TRBJ2-7
CDR3 protein: ASSLVLSGSMLSEQY

CDR3 length: 12
V gene: TRBV6-1
J gene: TRBJ1-5
CDR3 protein: ASSDVRGNQPQH

CDR3 length: 13
V gene: TRBV6-5
J gene: TRBJ2-3
CDR3 protein: ASSTQGASADTQY

CDR3 length: 9
V gene: TRBV29-1
J gene: TRBJ1-4
CDR3 protein: SAGGREKLF

CDR3 length: 14
V gene: TRBV28
J gene: TRBJ2-7
CDR3 protein: ASSSAGGTQSYEQY

CDR3 length: 12
V gene: TRBV6-5
J gene: TRBJ1-6
CDR3 protein: ASRVGGNGSPLH

CDR3 length: 11
V gene: TRBV11-2
J gene: TRBJ2-7
CDR3 protein: ASSFGQDRDQY

CDR3 length: 13
V gene: TRBV25-1
J gene: TRBJ2-3
CDR3 protein: ASSDRSRATDTQY

CDR3 length: 13
V gene: TRBV18
J gene: TRBJ1-5
CDR3 protein: ASSPMGPGAGPQH

CDR3 length: 11
V gene: TRBV7-2
J gene: TRBJ2-7
CDR3 protein: ASRRRVDYEQY

CDR3 length: 14
V gene: TRBV18
J gene: TRBJ2-7
CDR3 protein: ASSRPGTGGYYEQY

CDR3 length: 14
V gene: TRBV12-5
J gene: TRBJ2-6
CDR3 protein: ASGPGHNSGANVLT

CDR3 length: 11
V gene: TRBV5-1
J gene: TRBJ2-2
CDR3 protein: ASSLDGTGELF

CDR3 length: 11
V gene: TRBV9
J gene: TRBJ1-2
CDR3 protein: ASSVGQDYGYT

CDR3 length: 13
V gene: TRBV19
J gene: TRBJ2-3
CDR3 protein: ASSIGGLNTDTQY

CDR3 length: 14
V gene: TRBV25-1
J gene: TRBJ2-4
CDR3 protein: ASSSTSSIAKNIQY

CDR3 length: 13
V gene: TRBV5-1
J gene: TRBJ1-4
CDR3 protein: ASSPDRGVVGKLF

CDR3 length: 12
V gene: TRBV25-1
J gene: TRBJ2-3
CDR3 protein: ASSEWSLIDTQY

CDR3 length: 11
V gene: TRBV7-3
J gene: TRBJ2-5
CDR3 protein: ASSPPGQETQY

CDR3 length: 11
V gene: TRBV27
J gene: TRBJ2-1
CDR3 protein: ASRDRSYNEQF

CDR3 length: 12
V gene: TRBV6-4
J gene: TRBJ1-2
CDR3 protein: ASSTGPRGYGYT

CDR3 length: 12
V gene: TRBV19
J gene: TRBJ2-7
CDR3 protein: ASSLRGGRGEQY

CDR3 length: 15
V gene: TRBV15
J gene: TRBJ2-1
CDR3 protein: ATSRESSSGYYNEQF

CDR3 length: 14
V gene: TRBV15
J gene: TRBJ2-7
CDR3 protein: ATSRGLAGGGYEQY

CDR3 length: 15
V gene: TRBV4-1
J gene: TRBJ2-5
CDR3 protein: ASSQRTSGGLGETQY

CDR3 length: 13
V gene: TRBV7-2
J gene: TRBJ2-1
CDR3 protein: ASSPTGTGGGEQF

CDR3 length: 15
V gene: TRBV9
J gene: TRBJ1-4
CDR3 protein: ASSVGDGNRGWEKLF

CDR3 length: 10
V gene: TRBV5-6
J gene: TRBJ1-2
CDR3 protein: ASSFQDYGYT

CDR3 length: 14
V gene: TRBV5-1
J gene: TRBJ1-1
CDR3 protein: ASSLDLPSQGAEAF

CDR3 length: 12
V gene: TRBV9
J gene: TRBJ1-5
CDR3 protein: ASSVAQAGQPQH

CDR3 length: 16
V gene: TRBV27
J gene: TRBJ1-2
CDR3 protein: ASSWEPRTGGDASGYT

CDR3 length: 11
V gene: TRBV2
J gene: TRBJ1-6
CDR3 protein: ASSTRSDSPLH

CDR3 length: 11
V gene: TRBV18
J gene: TRBJ1-2
CDR3 protein: ASSPKQGYGYT

CDR3 length: 13
V gene: TRBV28
J gene: TRBJ2-2
CDR3 protein: AAEGSSGGTGELF

CDR3 length: 11
V gene: TRBV7-3
J gene: TRBJ2-1
CDR3 protein: ASSASGGNEQF

CDR3 length: 15
V gene: TRBV28
J gene: TRBJ2-5
CDR3 protein: ASRGGGLGAVQETQY

CDR3 length: 14
V gene: TRBV2
J gene: TRBJ1-5
CDR3 protein: ASSAPTRQGNQPQH

CDR3 length: 13
V gene: TRBV19
J gene: TRBJ2-5
CDR3 protein: ASSMGTGGVETQY

CDR3 length: 12
V gene: TRBV6-1
J gene: TRBJ1-1
CDR3 protein: AGRRESMNTEAF

CDR3 length: 15
V gene: TRBV7-6
J gene: TRBJ2-7
CDR3 protein: ASSLGRTRDRAYEQY

CDR3 length: 13
V gene: TRBV19
J gene: TRBJ2-7
CDR3 protein: ASSIGTGGNYEQY

CDR3 length: 9
V gene: TRBV29-1
J gene: TRBJ1-4
CDR3 protein: TAGADEKLF

CDR3 length: 13
V gene: TRBV19
J gene: TRBJ1-5
CDR3 protein: ASSMGRGVNQPQH

CDR3 length: 13
V gene: TRBV6-1
J gene: TRBJ1-6
CDR3 protein: ASRSSGDLGSPLH

CDR3 length: 11
V gene: TRBV7-9
J gene: TRBJ2-7
CDR3 protein: ASSLRASGEQY

CDR3 length: 10
V gene: TRBV28
J gene: TRBJ1-2
CDR3 protein: ASSQGFYGYT

CDR3 length: 13
V gene: TRBV6-5
J gene: TRBJ1-2
CDR3 protein: ASSYGTGGRSGYT